This T cell receptor beta chain derives from a study of blood T cell repertoires in COVID-19. As processed by the authors: For nucleated cells, counts were estimated from reference gene primer amplification. The assay was immunoSEQ multiplex PCR, and TCRdb's table has in-frame clones only and misses some. V, J and clone size are taken as reported in that table, and D and trimming were inferred from the DNA itself. The sample yields a few hundred thousand clones, around 79% seen once. This sequence was found in an elderly woman with acute or convalescent COVID-19. Material for sequencing was peripheral blood.

The CDR3 protein is CASSPTLAGGHEDTQYF. CDR3 DNA: TGCGCCAGCAGCCCCACTCTTGCGGGGGGGCATGAAGATACGCAGTATTTT. The J gene is TRBJ2-3, the V gene TRBV5-1; 9 nucleotides match TRBD2. CDR3 size: 17 residues. The germline CDR1 and CDR2 sequences are SGHRS and YFSETQ. V lost 4 bases to trimming and J lost 5 bases; unmatched junction nucleotides: 14. The full variable domain, completed using reference TRBV5-1 and TRBJ2-3, is KAGVTQTPRYLIKTRGQQVTLSCSPISGHRSVSWYQQTPGQGLQFLFEYFSETQRNKGNFPGRFSGRQFSNSRSEMNVSTLELGDSALYLCASSPTLAGGHEDTQYFGPGTRLTVL.